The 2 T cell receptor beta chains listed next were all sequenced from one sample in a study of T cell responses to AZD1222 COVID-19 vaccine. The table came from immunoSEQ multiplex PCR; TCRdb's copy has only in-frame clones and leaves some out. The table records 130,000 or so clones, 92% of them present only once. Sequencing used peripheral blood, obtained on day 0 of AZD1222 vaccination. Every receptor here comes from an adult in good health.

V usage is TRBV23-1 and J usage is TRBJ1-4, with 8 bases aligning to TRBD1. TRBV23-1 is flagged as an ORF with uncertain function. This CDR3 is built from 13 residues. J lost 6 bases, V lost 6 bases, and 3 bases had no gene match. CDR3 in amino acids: CASRGQGDEKLFF. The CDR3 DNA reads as TGCGCCAGCAGAGGACAGGGTGATGAAAAACTGTTTTTT.

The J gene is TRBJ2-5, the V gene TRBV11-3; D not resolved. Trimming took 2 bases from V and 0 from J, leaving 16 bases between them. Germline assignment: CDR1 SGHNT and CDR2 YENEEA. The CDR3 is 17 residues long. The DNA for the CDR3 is TGTGCCAGCAGCTTACCAAGACCCTTGCCCGACCAAGAGACCCAGTACTTC. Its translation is CASSLPRPLPDQETQYF.